The T cell receptor (beta chain) described here comes from a study of shared clonotypes between healthy human individuals (dated by TCRdb to 2020 to 2022). In the study overall: The cohort included three men and a couple of women between 18 and 49 years of age. For each donor, CD4 naive and CD4 memory were each run on three plates, CD8 naive on two plates, and CD8 memory on one plate. The study deeply sequenced blood TCR repertoires of five healthy adults to estimate repertoire size and the extent of clonotype sharing between individuals. Different laboratories and diverse techniques were used to prepare libraries and sequence TCR repertoires, to increase sequencing depth and limit assay-specific biases. Leukapheresis yielded between about 0.94 and 10 billion PBMCs per donor. Results the study describes overall, beyond this receptor: Pairwise subsampling led to the expectation that sequencing depth would affect the degree of clonotype sharing among donors. The genetic and exposure-history diversity represented was limited by the small number of donors. Compared with non-shared clonotypes, clonotypes shared by all four sorted-subset donors had higher generation probabilities. Across a handful of donors, approximately 5% of naive CD4, around 3.5% of naive CD8, roughly 2.2% of memory CD4, and 0.4% of memory CD8 clonotypes were shared. Sampling was restricted to blood, and TCR repertoires in tissues likely differ from the TCR repertoires found in blood. Rarefaction of sorted-subset datasets indicated incomplete sequencing despite the large sequencing depth. Naive subsets generally had larger estimated clonotype richness than memory subsets did.

Donors were healthy HIV-negative adults with no recently reported acute infections or vaccinations. Only Caucasian adults living in Nashville, Tennessee, USA were represented among the donors. CD4+ T cells were enriched through magnetic negative selection, after which naive cells were positively selected on CD45RA and the remaining negative fraction served as the memory subset. After blood collection by leukapheresis, PBMCs were isolated using Ficoll-Histopaque density gradient centrifugation and then cryopreserved in the vapor phase of liquid nitrogen. Purity and quantity of every magnetically sorted T cell population were checked by analytical flow cytometry. Genomic DNA was isolated from every sorted fraction and measured by UV absorbance on a Nanodrop 2000c. The CDR3, from cysteine to phenylalanine, totals 17 residues. CDR3 DNA is the only sequence kept; it has 51 bases, read in frame from the first base. CDR1 and CDR2 were assigned from the germline V gene as KGHSH and LQKENI. V ends up 0 bases short and J 8 bases short, with an unmatched junction base count of 8.

Using the deep immunoSEQ assay, multiplex PCR amplified TCR CDR3 regions from genomic DNA. For each cell subset, the extracted genomic DNA was distributed evenly across all wells of several immunoSEQ 96-well plates, and each plate served as one replicate. For sorted subsets, each replicate PCR was loaded with 200 to 250 ng genomic DNA, equivalent to 25,000 to 35,000 T cell genomes. Purified libraries were measured with a Qubit 3.0 fluorometer, size-checked on a Bioanalyzer 2100, and measured again with the KAPA Library Quantification kit. Every immunoSEQ 96-well plate was sequenced on a dedicated single-read 150-cycle Illumina NextSeq 550 flow cell. From the authors' description of their analysis: The immunoSEQ output contained only junctional sequences without quality scores, so filtering could not match that applied to full-length reads. Sequences were annotated with PyIR, a Python wrapper for IgBLAST v1.9, using IMGT germline references to assign V/J genes and CDR3. Any read was removed if the V/J assignment was weak (E-value above 1e-6), the CDR3 was missing, or the read contained stop codons, out-of-frame junctions, or ambiguous translated residues. V3J clonotypes were defined as sequences sharing the same inferred V gene, J gene, and CDR3 amino acid sequence. To compute the percentage overlap between repertoires, the number of shared unique clonotypes was divided by the size of the smaller repertoire. Richness of each repertoire was evaluated using RTK rarefaction, the Chao1 estimator, and Recon v2.1 estimates of unobserved clonotypes. Generation probabilities were computed with OLGA for all TCRbeta clonotypes obtained by the gDNA method from a few donors. TCRdb re-hosts the immuneACCESS table, in-frame sequences only. Its copies lack some clones; in the studies checked, an unresolved V gene accounts for under half of them, and the cause for the rest is not known. The V and J calls and the clone size are those of that table, but D and trimming were determined from the DNA. Across this sample there are about 2.4 million clones, with approximately 93% seen only once. Around 0.37% of the sample lies in the top ten.

A word on this clone: Its cognate antigen has yet to be identified. No quality values exist for individual bases; no much larger clone is one base distant.

The receptor's source is a man between 18 and 35 years old in good health. Some clones in this sample may be carry-over from other donors' samples. The chain uses TRBV18 and TRBJ2-7; TRBD2 lines up with 15 middle nucleotides. The sequencing input was naive CD4+ T cells from PBMCs. Reading the label with the study, this specimen's cell subset or site is: CD45RA+ positively selected. CDR3 protein: CASSPPGLAGGPSQQYF. The nucleotide sequence reads TGTGCCAGCTCACCACCTGGACTAGCGGGAGGGCCCTCACAGCAGTACTTC.